What follows are 11 T cell receptor beta chains derived from one specimen sequenced in a study of blood T cell repertoires in COVID-19. Libraries were prepared by immunoSEQ multiplex PCR; TCRdb keeps only in-frame clonotypes and omits some of them. The sample gives about 210,000 clones, approximately 86% of which show up once; 10% to 13% is in the top ten. Source material: PBMCs or T cells enriched from blood (not recorded which). Receptors originate from a man between 18 and 29 years old with acute COVID-19.

CDR3 residues: CATSDLRVDTQYF. As DNA, the CDR3 is TGTGCCACCAGTGATTTAAGAGTAGATACGCAGTATTTT. This chain joins TRBV24-1 and TRBJ2-3; the D is unclear. The germline V and J ends were trimmed by 1 base and 5 bases, with 6 bases remaining between them. The germline CDR1 and CDR2 sequences are KGHDR and SFDVKD. The CDR3 has 13 amino acids.

The chain carries TRBV11-3 and TRBJ1-4, with D unclear. The V gene's germline CDR1 is SGHNT and CDR2 YENEEA. Trimming left V 0 bases short and J 0 bases short, with 2 bases between. The CDR3 runs 14 residues. CDR3 nucleotides: TGTGCCAGCAGCTTAGACACAACTAATGAAAAACTGTTTTTT. It specifies CASSLDTTNEKLFF.

The V call is TRBV19, the J call TRBJ1-1; possibly TRBD1 for D (6 bases). Germline V CDR1 and CDR2: LNHDA, SQIVND (reference sequence). The V end was cut by 4 bases, the J end by 4 bases, with 10 bases between. This CDR3 comprises 13 residues. In nucleotides, the CDR3 is TGTGCCAGTAGTAGGGGAGGGGGCACTGAAGCTTTCTTT. It translates to CASSRGGGTEAFF.

The chain has TRBV5-5 and TRBJ1-1; weak D call: TRBD1 (5 bases). Germline V CDR1 and CDR2: SGHKS, YYEKEE (reference sequence). The CDR3 runs 14 residues. The V end lost 3 bases, the J end lost 6 bases, and 15 bases lay between the germline ends. The CDR3 DNA reads as TGTGCCAGCAGCTCGGGTGGGGCGGGATCTGAAGCTTTCTTT. It codes for CASSSGGAGSEAFF.

In nucleotides, the CDR3 is TGCAGCGTTGGGTGGACAGGGGGAACTGGAAACACCATATATTTT. Protein: CSVGWTGGTGNTIYF. This chain uses TRBV29-1 with TRBJ1-3, with 10 positions matching TRBD1. The CDR3 contains 15 residues. V lost 4 bases to trimming and J lost 2 bases; unmatched junction nucleotides: 5. CDR1 SQVTM and CDR2 ANQGSEA come from the germline V gene.

This clone was detected ten times or more. Other DNA sequences in this sample translate to the same CDR3. The rearrangement links TRBV7-9 to TRBJ1-1; 8 nucleotides align to TRBD1. Trimming took 3 bases from V and 0 from J; bases not matched to a gene: 3. CDR3 size: 15 residues. Per germline, CDR1 SEHNR and CDR2 FQNEAQ (reference sequence). The CDR3 is CASSFGQGMNTEAFF. The CDR3 coding sequence is TGTGCCAGCAGCTTCGGACAGGGCATGAACACTGAAGCTTTCTTT.

V and J are TRBV24-1 and TRBJ2-2; 8 bases map to TRBD1. The CDR3 extends over 16 amino acids. J gave up 1 base and V 0 bases, and 0 bases lay outside the gene matches. Germline values: CDR1 KGHDR, CDR2 SFDVKD. CDR3 loop: CATSDLGQGNTGELFF. The CDR3 DNA reads TGTGCCACCAGTGATTTGGGACAGGGGAACACCGGGGAGCTGTTTTTT.

The CDR3 DNA follows: TGTGCCAGCAGTTTTGGCCCCGGGCACCCGGGACTAGCGGGGACCACAGATACGCAGTATTTT. This translates into CASSFGPGHPGLAGTTDTQYF. V gene TRBV28 combines with J gene TRBJ2-3, with 13 bases that match TRBD2. The V segment lost 3 bases and the J segment 2 bases; nucleotides outside the gene matches: 17. Germline V gene sequence: CDR1 MDHEN, CDR2 SYDVKM. This CDR3 region has 21 residues.

The chain uses TRBV5-5 and TRBJ2-5; D is uncertain. The germline CDR1 and CDR2 sequences are SGHKS and YYEKEE (reference sequence). CDR3 length: 13 residues. V was trimmed by 0 bases and J by 7 bases, leaving 10 bases between them. The CDR3 protein is CASSLVLEGTQYF. The CDR3 nucleotides are TGTGCCAGCAGCTTGGTTCTAGAAGGGACCCAGTACTTC.

The chain employs TRBV5-5 and TRBJ2-2; tentative D call: TRBD2 (6 bases). The germline V gene encodes CDR1 SGHKS and CDR2 YYEKEE (reference sequence). The V end was cut by 7 bases, the J end by 2 bases, with 12 bases between. CDR3 length equals 14 residues. The CDR3 sequence: CASGGTVNTGELFF. DNA for the CDR3: TGTGCCAGCGGAGGGACCGTAAACACCGGGGAGCTGTTTTTT.

The chain uses TRBV14 and TRBJ1-3, with 7 bases that match TRBD1. V lost 3 bases and J lost 6; bases outside the gene matches: 8. The CDR3 contains 15 residues. The germline V gene encodes CDR1 SGHDN and CDR2 FVKESK. Here the CDR3 DNA reads TGTGCCAGCAGCCATAAGGGACAGCTCCTAAACACCATATATTTT. Translation: CASSHKGQLLNTIYF.